This T cell receptor beta chain emerged from a study of T cell responses to AZD1222 COVID-19 vaccine. Points from the study as a whole: Most donors were white British and more were female, and clonal diversity was possibly underestimated. Spike was spanned by vaccine-associated CD4 TCRs, with dominance at 160-218 and 743-854.

This CDR3 region has 13 residues. Germline V gene data show CDR1 as LGHNT and CDR2 as FRNRAP. With 2 bases removed from V and 0 bases from J, the gap between germline ends came to 4 bases. Concerning this clone itself: Its antigen is unknown.

Generated by immunoSEQ multiplex PCR, the TCRdb table keeps only in-frame clones and is missing some. This table has fewer than 120,000 clones, 85% to 95% appearing once. The sequences come from peripheral blood, collected 28 days after the second AZD1222 dose. The chain links TRBV12-5 to TRBJ1-1; D not resolved. The receptor's source is an adult who received the AZD1222 COVID-19 vaccine. The CDR3 spells CASGLYLNTEAFF. The CDR3 DNA reads TGTGCTAGTGGTTTGTATTTGAACACTGAAGCTTTCTTT.